Sequencing of this TCR beta chain was carried out in a study of control samples from healthy donors and cancer patients (dated by TCRdb to about 2020). Concerning this clone itself: Its antigen specificity is not known. No much larger clone exists at a distance of one base, and base qualities are not known.

Trimming removed 2 bases from V and 0 bases from J, leaving 14 bases between the germline ends. Looking up the germline V gene yields CDR1 MNHEY and CDR2 SVGEGT. Including the terminal cysteine and phenylalanine, the CDR3 comprises 17 residues. The only DNA kept is the CDR3, 51 bases in frame from the first base. The method was the immunoSEQ multiplex PCR assay. In TCRdb, the immuneACCESS table is reduced to in-frame sequences with V and J assigned. These tables do not hold every clone; where another copy was compared, an unresolved V gene accounts for under half, and the others remain unexplained. This sample is represented by 45,000 to 55,000 clones; over 90% of them were singletons. Around 22% of the sample is taken by the ten largest.

This sequence uses TRBV6-2 or TRBV6-3 and TRBJ2-1; no confident D gene assignment can be made. The receptor's source is a woman between 45 and 60 years old with head and neck cancer. Sequences were obtained from PBMCs. In nucleotides, the sequence is TGTGCCAGCAGTTACACGAAGGTCGGTAGCTCCTACAATGAGCAGTTCTTC. It specifies CASSYTKVGSSYNEQFF.